The 28 T cell receptor beta chains given below trace back to one sample, sequenced in a study of memory CD4+ T cells and cytomegalovirus serostatus. Single viable CD3+CD4+CD8-CD45RO+ cells were sorted as the memory CD4+ T cells. Generated by immunoSEQ multiplex PCR, the TCRdb table keeps only in-frame clones and is missing some. Here the sample spans about 61,000 clones, around 86% being singletons. Material: memory CD4+ T cells from blood. The origin of the receptors is an adult in good health and CMV-seronegative.

V and J are TRBV28 and TRBJ2-7; no reliable D call. This CDR3 spans 12 amino acids. CDR1 and CDR2 (germline): MDHEN, SYDVKM. The germline V and J ends were trimmed by 5 bases and 2 bases, with 7 bases remaining between them. CDR3 coding DNA: TGTGCCAGCAGTGTCCCTCCCTACGAGCAGTACTTC. Its translation is CASSVPPYEQYF.

The chain has TRBV9 and TRBJ2-3; 9 bases fit TRBD1. The CDR3 sequence is 18 residues long. Germline V gives CDR1 SGDLS, CDR2 YYNGEE. After removal of 0 bases from V and 2 bases from J, the junction contained 10 bases not matched to a gene. Here the CDR3 reads CASSVVPLGTGPTDTQYF. The CDR3 DNA follows: TGTGCCAGCAGCGTAGTTCCGCTCGGGACAGGGCCCACAGATACGCAGTATTTT.

The chain carries TRBV19 and TRBJ2-1; 10 nucleotides agree with TRBD2. Germline V gene lookup returns CDR1 LNHDA and CDR2 SQIVND (reference sequence). The ends lost 4 bases at V and 6 bases at J; junction bases unmatched: 6. This CDR3 has 15 amino acids. The CDR3 DNA sequence: TGTGCCAGTAGTAAGGGGTCTAGCGGGAGCAATGAGCAGTTCTTC. Protein sequence: CASSKGSSGSNEQFF.

The table lists this clone with a few counts. The J gene is TRBJ2-2, the V gene TRBV9; no reliable D call. The V end was cut by 1 base, the J end by 0 bases, with 7 bases between. There are 15 residues in the CDR3. The germline CDR1 and CDR2 sequences are SGDLS and YYNGEE. The CDR3 sequence: CASSVQSANTGELFF. For the CDR3, the DNA is TGTGCCAGCAGCGTACAGTCAGCGAACACCGGGGAGCTGTTTTTT.

The CDR3 protein is CAGRSSHYTEAFF. The CDR3 DNA reads as TGTGCCGGCCGCTCGTCGCATTACACTGAAGCTTTCTTT. V and J are TRBV19 and TRBJ1-1; D unresolved. The CDR3 is made up of 13 amino acids. Germline V gene sequence: CDR1 LNHDA, CDR2 SQIVND (reference sequence). Trimming cost V 11 bases and J 3 bases, with 16 bases left between them.

The V gene is TRBV28, the J gene TRBJ1-2; TRBD1 matches 11 bases. The CDR3 runs 15 residues. J lost 1 base, V lost 3 bases, and 1 base had no gene match. Germline loops: CDR1 MDHEN, CDR2 SYDVKM. The CDR3 nucleotides read TGTGCCAGCAGTTTGGGGACAGGGGGTAACTATGGCTACACCTTC. Its protein is CASSLGTGGNYGYTF.

V gene TRBV29-1 combines with J gene TRBJ2-3; D unresolved. Germline V gene lookup returns CDR1 SQVTM and CDR2 ANQGSEA. V shed 4 bases and J shed 2 bases, with 10 bases lying between them. The CDR3 extends over 13 amino acids. The DNA for the CDR3 is TGCAGCGTTGTACGGCAACCCACAGATACGCAGTATTTT. The encoded protein is CSVVRQPTDTQYF.

This chain connects TRBV7-9 to TRBJ1-2; TRBD1 is a possible D gene (6 bases). This CDR3 contains 16 residues. CDR1 is SEHNR, CDR2 FQNEAQ, per germline (reference sequence). The ends were cut back, 5 bases at V and 0 bases at J, with 16 bases in the middle. The CDR3 sequence: CASSPQGTGSNYGYTF. CDR3 sequence (DNA): TGTGCCAGCAGCCCGCAGGGGACCGGGTCTAACTATGGCTACACCTTC.

The chain combines TRBV5-6 with TRBJ2-7, with D tentatively TRBD1 (5 bases). Germline V CDR1 and CDR2: SGHDT, YYEEEE. The CDR3 has 13 residues. V was clipped by 4 bases and J by 2 bases, with 10 bases between them. In DNA form, the CDR3 reads TGTGCCAGCAGCGCGACAGTAGCCTACGAGCAGTACTTC. Its protein product is CASSATVAYEQYF.

The rearrangement uses TRBV19 and TRBJ2-2; TRBD2 matches 7 bases. After removal of 2 bases from V and 6 bases from J, the junction contained 0 bases not matched to a gene. The CDR3 spans 13 residues. The germline V gene encodes CDR1 LNHDA and CDR2 SQIVND (reference sequence). The CDR3 loop reads CASSIRGAGELFF. The CDR3 DNA is TGTGCCAGTAGTATACGGGGGGCCGGGGAGCTGTTTTTT.

The sample holds one count of this clone. The chain is built from TRBV18 and TRBJ2-3; 10 positions match TRBD1. CDR1 and CDR2 from the germline V gene are KGHSH and LQKENI. The CDR3 is 17 amino acids. The junction had 10 bases not matched to a gene; V was cut back by 3 bases and J by 4 bases. CDR3 in amino acids: CASSPQASGQGSDTQYF. As DNA, the CDR3 is TGTGCCAGCTCACCGCAAGCGTCGGGACAGGGGTCAGATACGCAGTATTTT.

This clone turned up a few times. The chain couples TRBV10-3 to TRBJ1-1, with a tentative D call TRBD1 (5 bases). CDR1 and CDR2 from the germline V gene are ENHRY and SYGVKD. There are 12 residues in the CDR3. Deletions cut 11 bases from V and 5 bases from J, with 15 bases between. The CDR3 protein is CAAGLGGTEAFF. The CDR3 coding sequence is TGTGCCGCCGGACTTGGGGGGACTGAAGCTTTCTTT.

V usage is TRBV6-6 and J usage is TRBJ2-5; the D call may be TRBD1 or TRBD2 (5 bases each). Germline V gives CDR1 MNHNY, CDR2 SVGAGI (reference sequence). V was shortened by 0 bases and J by 6 bases, with 5 bases between the two germline ends. The CDR3 spans 12 residues. Here the CDR3 reads CASSYSGQTQYF. In DNA form, the CDR3 reads TGTGCCAGCAGTTACTCGGGACAGACCCAGTACTTC.

V usage is TRBV15 and J usage is TRBJ1-1; D not certain. Germline V gene data show CDR1 as LNHNV and CDR2 as YYDKDF (reference sequence). The germline V and J ends were trimmed by 5 bases and 5 bases, with 18 bases remaining between them. The CDR3 consists of 15 residues. DNA of the CDR3: TGTGCCACCAGCCCTAACCCCACAGCGGGAACTGAAGCTTTCTTT. Amino acids: CATSPNPTAGTEAFF. Full variable domain (outside the CDR3, taken from reference TRBV15 and TRBJ1-1): DAMVIQNPRYQVTQFGKPVTLSCSQTLNHNVMYWYQQKSSQAPKLLFHYYDKDFNNEADTPDNFQSRRPNTSFCFLDIRSPGLGDTAMYLCATSPNPTAGTEAFFGQGTRLTVV.

The V gene is TRBV5-1, the J gene TRBJ2-5; the D call may be TRBD1 or TRBD2 (5 bases each). CDR3 length: 15 amino acids. V was cut by 0 bases and J by 5 bases, with 14 bases left in between. The germline CDR1 and CDR2 sequences are SGHRS and YFSETQ. CDR3: CASSLAGDPAETQYF. The CDR3, as DNA: TGCGCCAGCAGCTTGGCTGGGGACCCCGCGGAGACCCAGTACTTC.

V usage is TRBV19 and J usage is TRBJ1-4; D is unclear. The V and J ends lost 2 bases and 5 bases respectively, with 6 bases between them. Germline assignment: CDR1 LNHDA and CDR2 SQIVND (reference sequence). The CDR3 length is 13 residues. The DNA of the CDR3 is TGTGCCAGTAGTATAACGGAGAATGAAAAACTGTTTTTT. It codes for CASSITENEKLFF.

The rearrangement links TRBV11-2 to TRBJ2-7; D unclear. The V gene's germline CDR1 is SGHAT and CDR2 FQNNGV. Trimming left V 3 bases short and J 1 base short, with 13 bases between. The CDR3 sequence is 15 residues long. CDR3 protein: CASSFQASLSYEQYF. CDR3 DNA sequence: TGTGCCAGCAGCTTTCAGGCGAGTCTGTCCTACGAGCAGTACTTC.

The chain is built from TRBV7-3 and TRBJ2-2, with a tentative D call TRBD2 (6 bases). The CDR3 is made up of 14 amino acids. CDR1 is SGHTA and CDR2 is FQGTGA in the germline V gene. Between the trimmed V and J ends, which lost 5 bases and 2 bases, there was a span of 9 bases. CDR3 DNA sequence: TGTGCCAGCAGCGTTAGCGGAAACACCGGGGAGCTGTTTTTT. Its protein product is CASSVSGNTGELFF.

The chain uses TRBV7-2 and TRBJ1-3; D ambiguous. Germline loops: CDR1 SGHTA, CDR2 FQGNSA. This CDR3 has 16 residues. Trimming shortened V by 1 base and J by 8 bases, and 18 bases separated the two germline ends. The CDR3 DNA sequence: TGTGCCAGCAGCTTAGGTGTGGTACTCTCTCGGGACACCATATATTTT. This codes for CASSLGVVLSRDTIYF. The full variable domain, completed using reference TRBV7-2 and TRBJ1-3, is GAGVSQSPSNKVTEKGKDVELRCDPISGHTALYWYRQSLGQGLEFLIYFQGNSAPDKSGLPSDRFSAERTGGSVSTLTIQRTQQEDSAVYLCASSLGVVLSRDTIYFGEGSWLTVV.

This clone came up a few times. The V gene is TRBV19, the J gene TRBJ1-4; D remains unclear. CDR1 is LNHDA, CDR2 SQIVND, per germline (reference sequence). The CDR3 is 12 residues long. V lost 3 bases and J lost 8, with 7 bases in between. CDR3 sequence (DNA): TGTGCCAGTAGTATTGGGCTGGAAAAACTGTTTTTT. Amino acid sequence: CASSIGLEKLFF.

The chain uses TRBV6-1 and TRBJ2-5; 8 bases align to TRBD1. V gave up 4 bases and J gave up 7 bases; unmatched junction bases: 2. The CDR3 loop spans 12 amino acids. Per germline, CDR1 MNHNS and CDR2 SASEGT. CDR3 residues: CASSVDRGTQYF. CDR3 nucleotides: TGTGCCAGCAGTGTCGACAGGGGGACCCAGTACTTC.

V and J are TRBV18 and TRBJ2-5; D is undetermined. V lost 0 bases and J 2 bases, leaving 7 bases between the germline ends. From germline, CDR1 is KGHSH and CDR2 LQKENI. The CDR3 is 14 amino acids. CDR3 DNA: TGTGCCAGCTCACCACCACAGCCACAAGAGACCCAGTACTTC. Its protein product is CASSPPQPQETQYF.

This chain joins TRBV6-5 and TRBJ2-1; 11 bases are shared with TRBD2. This CDR3 contains 15 residues. Per the germline V gene, CDR1 is MNHEY and CDR2 is SVGAGI. Trimming removed 6 bases from V and 4 bases from J; junction bases left unmatched: 5. CDR3 DNA sequence: TGTGCCAGCAGCCCCGGGACTAGCGGATACAATGAGCAGTTCTTC. Translated, it gives CASSPGTSGYNEQFF.

This chain links TRBV5-5 with TRBJ2-1, with 10 bases aligning to TRBD2. Germline V CDR1 and CDR2: SGHKS, YYEKEE (reference sequence). The length of the CDR3 is 18 residues. V trimming: 2 bases; J trimming: 6 bases; junction bases outside the gene matches: 14. As DNA, the CDR3 is TGTGCCAGCAGCTTAAAGGGCCTAGCGGGAGTCGGAGGCAATGAGCAGTTCTTC. Translation: CASSLKGLAGVGGNEQFF.

This clone was detected only once. V and J are TRBV7-8 and TRBJ1-4; D remains unclear. The V and J ends lost 6 bases and 7 bases respectively, with 15 bases between them. This CDR3 spans 14 amino acids. The germline gives CDR1 SGHVS, CDR2 FQNEAQ. The CDR3 DNA reads TGTGCCAGCAGTTTGGATCTCCCGGCTGAAAAACTGTTTTTT. This codes for CASSLDLPAEKLFF.

The chain links TRBV7-3 to TRBJ2-1; no reliable D call. Trimming took off 3 bases at V and 4 bases at J, with 13 bases between the two ends. The CDR3 has 15 amino acids. Germline V lookup: CDR1 SGHTA, CDR2 FQGTGA. The CDR3 spells CASSFDRYPYNEQFF. As DNA, the CDR3 is TGTGCCAGCAGCTTTGACCGTTACCCGTACAATGAGCAGTTCTTC.

This clone was observed a few times. This sequence joins TRBV27 and TRBJ1-2; 10 nucleotides agree with TRBD1. CDR3 size: 15 residues. Trimming at V came to 6 bases and at J to 0 bases, leaving 4 bases not matched to a gene. Germline-derived CDR1 and CDR2 are MNHEY and SMNVEV (reference sequence). CDR3 protein: CASRSTGGSNYGYTF. In nucleotides, the CDR3 is TGTGCCAGCAGGTCGACAGGGGGCTCTAACTATGGCTACACCTTC.

The CDR3 loop is CASSLSGGAAYNEQFF. The CDR3 nucleotides read TGTGCCAGCAGCTTGAGCGGGGGTGCCGCCTACAATGAGCAGTTCTTC. This chain links TRBV5-4 with TRBJ2-1, with TRBD2 matching over 8 bases. The CDR3 is 16 amino acids. V gave up 1 base and J gave up 2 bases; unmatched junction bases: 5. CDR1 is SGHNT, CDR2 YYREEE, per germline (reference sequence).